What follows are 5 T cell receptor beta chains derived from one specimen sequenced in a study of beta chain features in type 1 diabetes. Every isolated RNA sample was fully reverse transcribed, so sequencing captured expressed TCRB transcripts. The table came from immunoSEQ multiplex PCR; TCRdb's copy has only in-frame clones and leaves some out. The repertoire consists of 300,000 to 350,000 clones, with around 19% occurring once and the leading ten covering under 0.055%. Input material: naive CD4+ T cells from blood. The source of these receptors is a woman aged 18 to 35 in good health.

This clone was detected only a few times. V and J are TRBV7-2 and TRBJ1-2, with a weak D call TRBD1 (5 bases). The CDR3 length is 16 residues. From germline, CDR1 is SGHTA and CDR2 FQGNSA. Deletions cut 2 bases from V and 2 bases from J, with 15 bases between. The CDR3 DNA follows: TGTGCCAGCAGCTTAACAGGAGGAGGGGCAAACTATGGCTACACCTTC. Amino acid sequence: CASSLTGGGANYGYTF.

A few counts support this clone. The chain employs TRBV19 and TRBJ2-7, with 8 bases lining up with TRBD2. CDR1 and CDR2 (germline): LNHDA, SQIVND (reference sequence). V was pared by 4 bases and J by 2 bases, with 4 bases of the junction left unmatched. The CDR3 sequence is 14 residues long. The CDR3 DNA reads as TGTGCCAGTAGTAGACTAGCGAATACCTACGAGCAGTACTTC. Translating gives CASSRLANTYEQYF. Full variable domain (outside the CDR3, taken from reference TRBV19 and TRBJ2-7): DGGITQSPKYLFRKEGQNVTLSCEQNLNHDAMYWYRQDPGQGLRLIYYSQIVNDFQKGDIAEGYSVSREKKESFPLTVTSAQKNPTAFYLCASSRLANTYEQYFGPGTRLTVT.

This clone occurred a few times. This rearrangement joins TRBV30 to TRBJ2-7; TRBD1 matches at 7 bases. There are 13 residues in the CDR3. The ends lost 7 bases at V and 3 bases at J; junction bases unmatched: 9. Germline values: CDR1 GTSNPN, CDR2 SVGIG (reference sequence). DNA of the CDR3: TGTGCCTACGCCCAGGGACAGAACTACGAGCAGTACTTC. Translation: CAYAQGQNYEQYF.

The chain couples TRBV6-1 to TRBJ1-4; D not resolved. The CDR3 loop spans 13 amino acids. The ends were cut back, 6 bases at V and 6 bases at J, with 11 bases in the middle. CDR1 is MNHNS, CDR2 SASEGT, per germline. The CDR3, as DNA: TGTGCCAGCAGGAACGGACTTGATGAAAAACTGTTTTTT. This codes for CASRNGLDEKLFF.

The rearrangement uses TRBV29-1 and TRBJ1-1; D is unclear. This CDR3 spans 12 amino acids. Germline lookup yields CDR1 SQVTM and CDR2 ANQGSEA. V lost 3 bases to trimming and J lost 4 bases, with 9 bases between them. The chain's CDR3 is CSVDSQATEAFF. The CDR3 nucleotides read TGCAGCGTTGACTCTCAAGCCACTGAAGCTTTCTTT.